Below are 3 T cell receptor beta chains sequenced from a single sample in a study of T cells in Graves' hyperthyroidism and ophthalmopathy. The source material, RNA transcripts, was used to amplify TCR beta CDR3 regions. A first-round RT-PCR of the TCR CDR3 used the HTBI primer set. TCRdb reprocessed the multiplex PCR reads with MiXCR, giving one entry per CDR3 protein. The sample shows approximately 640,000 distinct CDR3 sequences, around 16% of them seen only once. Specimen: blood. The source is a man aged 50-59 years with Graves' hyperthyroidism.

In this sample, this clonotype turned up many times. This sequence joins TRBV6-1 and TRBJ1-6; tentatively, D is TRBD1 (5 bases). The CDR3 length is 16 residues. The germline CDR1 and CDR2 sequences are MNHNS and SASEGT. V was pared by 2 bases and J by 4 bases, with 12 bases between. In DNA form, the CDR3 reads TGTGCCAGCAGTGAAAATACGGGGCTATATAATTCACCCCTCCACTTT. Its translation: CASSENTGLYNSPLHF.

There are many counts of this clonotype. The CDR3 bases are TGTGCCAGTAGCGTGGATGTGGGGACTAGTCCTGAACAGTACTTC. It translates to CASSVDVGTSPEQYF. V is TRBV6-1 and J is TRBJ2-7; 8 positions match TRBD2. The V gene's germline CDR1 is MNHNS and CDR2 SASEGT. The CDR3 length is 15 residues. V gave up 9 bases and J gave up 10 bases; unmatched junction bases: 20.

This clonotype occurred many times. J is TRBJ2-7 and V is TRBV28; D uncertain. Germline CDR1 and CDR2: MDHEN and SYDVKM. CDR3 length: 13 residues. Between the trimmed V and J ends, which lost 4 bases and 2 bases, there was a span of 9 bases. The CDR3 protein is CASSSTLTYEQYF. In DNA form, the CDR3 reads TGTGCCAGCAGTTCTACCCTAACCTACGAGCAGTACTTC.